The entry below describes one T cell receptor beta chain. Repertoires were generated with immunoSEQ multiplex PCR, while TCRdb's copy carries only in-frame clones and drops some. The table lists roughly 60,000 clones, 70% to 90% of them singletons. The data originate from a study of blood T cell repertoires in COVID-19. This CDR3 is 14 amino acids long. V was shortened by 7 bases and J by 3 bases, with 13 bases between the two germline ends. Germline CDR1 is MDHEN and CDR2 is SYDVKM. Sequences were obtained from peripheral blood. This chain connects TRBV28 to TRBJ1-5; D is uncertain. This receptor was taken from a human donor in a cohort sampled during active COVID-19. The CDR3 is CASMPYGNNQPQHF. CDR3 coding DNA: TGTGCCAGCATGCCATACGGGAACAATCAGCCCCAGCATTTT.